A selection of T cell receptor beta chains follows, all from one sample in a study of identical twins. TCRdb re-called the 5' RACE reads through MiXCR, storing one row per CDR3 protein. The profile covers some 900,000 distinct CDR3 sequences, with 12% appearing a single time and under 2% taken by the ten largest. The sample also formed part of further work on yellow fever vaccine responses in identical twins.

Material for sequencing was PBMCs. These receptors were obtained from a woman aged 18-29 years in good health. The conserved cysteine and the conserved F or W are not part of the CDR3 here. Size values are once, few and many counts, or a class for expanded clones, and some rows have none.

clone_size j_call v_call cdr3_aa
many TRBJ2-5 TRBV29-1 SVGIPVAGVGETQY
few TRBJ2-2 TRBV7-9 ASPPGGAGELF
. TRBJ2-1 TRBV12-5 ASGWSGGIGEQF
many TRBJ1-2 TRBV12-3/TRBV12-4 ASSLGGRAYGYT
. TRBJ1-2 TRBV5-1 ASVGIDGYT
few TRBJ2-1 TRBV7-7 ASSPGDGLYNEQF
. TRBJ2-5 TRBV15 ATSRKILGETQY
. TRBJ2-7 TRBV27 ASTGGQGLSYEQY
. TRBJ2-1 TRBV3-1 ASSPPPAGGREQF
few TRBJ2-3 TRBV12-3/TRBV12-4 ASSPQGSDTQY
few TRBJ2-5 TRBV20-1 SAPGTSSAETQY
. TRBJ1-1 TRBV7-8 ASSPGAGQGRFKAF
few TRBJ1-1 TRBV6-5 ASSYGTGRTEAF
. TRBJ1-6 TRBV12-3/TRBV12-4 ASSLGGAYSSPLH
few TRBJ1-2 TRBV29-1 SVEDGTTKPNYGYT
. TRBJ2-3 TRBV10-3 ATQGTTDTQY
few TRBJ2-7 TRBV27 ASSFGPVFSYEQY
. TRBJ2-7 TRBV4-1 ASSQGGVLAVFYEQY
few TRBJ2-7 TRBV4-1 ASSQGGAGNYEQY
few TRBJ2-3 TRBV12-3/TRBV12-4 ASSLVASGNTDTQY
. TRBJ2-2 TRBV3-1 ASSQQDYKSTNTGELF
. TRBJ2-3 TRBV4-1 ASSQEIGLAGASSTDTQY
few TRBJ2-1 TRBV12-3/TRBV12-4 ASSRQALSNEQF
. TRBJ2-5 TRBV12-3/TRBV12-4 ASSLGIGTGGQETQY
. TRBJ2-1 TRBV9 ASSPPGGRALGGTEQF
few TRBJ2-3 TRBV3-1 ASTQIASEKISHTQY
. TRBJ2-7 TRBV5-1 ASSLVKYVRGGGEQY
. TRBJ2-7 TRBV6-7 ASSYVGRAYEQY
. TRBJ2-6 TRBV3-1 ASRLGLAGANVLT
many TRBJ1-2 TRBV5-1 ASSLFQGYYGYT
few TRBJ2-7 TRBV5-1 ASSLAGGSYYEQY
. TRBJ2-6 TRBV19 ASKAGQGVAGANVLT
. TRBJ1-2 TRBV7-9 ASSPPGRDPYGYT
. TRBJ2-1 TRBV6-1 ASSGLARRDEQF
. TRBJ1-4 TRBV2 ASSAQLSNEKLF
. TRBJ2-5 TRBV29-1 SAGALPTQKETQY
. TRBJ2-1 TRBV12-3/TRBV12-4 ASSLWAASGSNEQF
. TRBJ1-3 TRBV20-1 SARDRQGGNTIY
. TRBJ1-4 TRBV10-3 AISRGGSEKLF
few TRBJ2-5 TRBV28 ASSPRKALGTQY
few TRBJ2-1 TRBV27 ASSRFRDRALDEQF
. TRBJ1-1 TRBV20-1 SARAQVATEAF
. TRBJ1-4 TRBV12-3/TRBV12-4 ASSSESKLF
many TRBJ1-1 TRBV10-3 AINGQVNTEAF
. TRBJ2-5 TRBV20-1 SARASGGAFETQY
. TRBJ2-2 TRBV7-9 ASSFLPQAGELF
. TRBJ2-3 TRBV14 ASSQVGTVFSSTDTQY
many TRBJ2-2 TRBV6-1 ASSEGPDTGELF
. TRBJ2-1 TRBV11-2 ASSPPRLAGNNEQF
many TRBJ2-5 TRBV5-1 ASSPSAVQETQY
few TRBJ1-1 TRBV4-1 ASSQAGTSEAF
few TRBJ2-5 TRBV10-3 AISESKGQGLKETQY
many TRBJ2-5 TRBV10-3 AISSSGGLQETQY
. TRBJ2-4 TRBV4-1 ASSQGQPIAKNIQY
many TRBJ2-2 TRBV29-1 SVVGTSGKVGGELF
. TRBJ1-1 TRBV6-5 ASSSISGYTEAF
few TRBJ2-1 TRBV6-1 ASSDRASGIFYNEQF
. TRBJ2-2 TRBV27 ASRLGRRGPTGELF
many TRBJ2-1 TRBV18 ASSLPGTGVNEQF
. TRBJ1-2 TRBV9 ASTRTAPYGYT